This is a list of T cell receptor beta chains from one sample in a study of blood T cell repertoires in COVID-19. TCRdb keeps only in-frame clones here, not all; method: immunoSEQ multiplex PCR. Altogether roughly 120,000 clones are present, about 85% being singletons, with the ten largest covering about 12%. The sample comprised peripheral blood. The source of these receptors is a human donor in a cohort sampled during active COVID-19. The CDR3 runs from the conserved cysteine through the conserved F or W. The D gene is left open where the match is weak. Some rows have no size entry. The others give once, few or many, or a class for an expanded clone.

clone size,CDR3 length,V gene,J gene,D gene,CDR3 protein,CDR3 DNA
.,15,TRBV10-3,TRBJ1-1,TRBD1,CAITETGAGSTEAFF,TGTGCCATCACCGAGACAGGGGCAGGGTCAACTGAAGCTTTCTTT
few,15,TRBV9,TRBJ2-6,.,CASSESGLKANVLTF,TGTGCCAGCAGTGAGAGCGGGCTGAAGGCCAACGTCCTGACTTTC
.,13,TRBV12-3/TRBV12-4,TRBJ1-1,TRBD1,CASSFRDRGEAFF,TGTGCCAGCAGTTTCAGGGACAGGGGGGAAGCTTTCTTT
.,13,TRBV11-2,TRBJ2-5,TRBD2,CASSWRGQETQYF,TGTGCCAGCAGCTGGCGGGGGCAAGAGACCCAGTACTTC
.,16,TRBV30,TRBJ1-5,TRBD1,CAWSVGSGGMGQPQHF,TGTGCCTGGAGTGTAGGGTCAGGGGGAATGGGTCAGCCCCAGCATTTT
.,14,TRBV5-1,TRBJ1-5,.,CASSWTGGDQPQHF,TGCGCCAGCAGCTGGACGGGAGGGGATCAGCCCCAGCATTTT
.,15,TRBV6-2/TRBV6-3,TRBJ2-7,.,CASSYSDTSSYEQYF,TGTGCCAGCAGTTATTCGGACACCTCTTCCTACGAGCAGTACTTC
.,12,TRBV7-9,TRBJ2-1,.,CASSPGMGEQFF,TGTGCCAGCAGCCCCGGGATGGGGGAGCAGTTCTTC
.,15,TRBV30,TRBJ2-1,TRBD2,CAWSPWTSGGAPQFF,TGTGCCTGGAGTCCCTGGACTAGCGGGGGGGCCCCGCAGTTCTTC
.,15,TRBV14,TRBJ2-3,.,CASSRQLTSTDTQYF,TGTGCCAGCAGTCGACAGCTAACTAGCACAGATACGCAGTATTTT
.,14,TRBV6-5,TRBJ2-7,.,CASSYQALGHEQYF,TGTGCCAGCAGTTACCAGGCGCTCGGCCACGAGCAGTACTTC
once,14,TRBV25-1,TRBJ2-3,TRBD2,CASTRAGGPDTQYF,TGTGCCAGCACCCGAGCGGGGGGGCCTGATACGCAGTATTTT
.,12,TRBV12-3/TRBV12-4,TRBJ2-7,.,CASSLSGVGQYF,TGTGCCAGCAGTTTATCAGGGGTAGGGCAGTACTTC
.,13,TRBV10-3,TRBJ1-2,TRBD1,CAISGQGRGGYTF,TGTGCCATCAGTGGACAGGGAAGAGGTGGCTACACCTTC
.,12,TRBV10-1,TRBJ2-1,TRBD2,CASRESGGEQFF,TGCGCCAGCAGGGAGAGCGGGGGGGAGCAGTTCTTC
.,13,TRBV12-3/TRBV12-4,TRBJ2-7,TRBD1,CASTRGLVYEQYF,TGTGCCAGCACCAGGGGGCTTGTCTACGAGCAGTACTTC
once,16,TRBV6-1,TRBJ1-1,TRBD1,CASSEQGEPQNTEAFF,TGTGCCAGCAGTGAACAGGGGGAGCCCCAGAACACTGAAGCTTTCTTT
few,18,TRBV5-1,TRBJ1-1,TRBD1,CASSLSPGQFRTNTEAFF,TGCGCCAGCAGCTTGTCCCCGGGACAGTTTAGAACGAACACTGAAGCTTTCTTT
.,15,TRBV11-2,TRBJ1-5,.,CASSSATGNGQPQHF,TGTGCCAGCAGCTCAGCGACAGGCAATGGTCAGCCCCAGCATTTT
.,14,TRBV18,TRBJ1-1,TRBD1,CASSPDRVAAEAFF,TGTGCCAGCTCACCCGACAGGGTGGCGGCTGAAGCTTTCTTT
few,15,TRBV6-2/TRBV6-3,TRBJ2-3,.,CASSYWGRNTDTQYF,TGTGCCAGCAGTTACTGGGGCAGGAACACAGATACGCAGTATTTT
.,17,TRBV7-9,TRBJ2-2,.,CASSPPTEIANTGELFF,TGTGCCAGCAGCCCCCCGACTGAAATCGCGAACACCGGGGAGCTGTTTTTT
.,14,TRBV28,TRBJ1-6,TRBD1,CASRTDRDNSPLHF,TGTGCCAGCAGAACCGACAGGGACAATTCACCCCTCCACTTT
once,11,TRBV2,TRBJ2-7,.,CASSEAASRYF,TGTGCCAGCAGTGAAGCGGCTAGCAGGTACTTC
.,16,TRBV11-2,TRBJ2-1,TRBD2,CASSRREGTSGNEQFF,TGTGCCAGCAGCCGTAGGGAGGGGACTAGCGGGAATGAGCAGTTCTTC
.,17,TRBV5-4,TRBJ2-3,TRBD2,CASSLASGGASTDTQYF,TGTGCCAGCAGCTTGGCTAGCGGGGGCGCTAGCACAGATACGCAGTATTTT
.,15,TRBV6-5,TRBJ1-6,TRBD1,CASSRDRVGDSPLHF,TGTGCCAGCAGCCGGGACAGGGTCGGTGATTCACCCCTCCACTTT
.,13,TRBV6-1,TRBJ1-1,TRBD1,CASSEQGVTEAFF,TGTGCCAGCAGTGAACAGGGGGTCACTGAAGCTTTCTTT